This section outlines one T cell receptor beta chain sequence together with its context. Looked up from germline, CDR1 is SGHKS and CDR2 is YYEKEE (reference sequence). V was shortened by 2 bases and J by 4 bases, with 15 bases between the two germline ends. The CDR3 sequence is 15 residues long. TCR beta chains were sequenced at survey level with immunoSEQ. Measured with immunoSEQ multiplex PCR; TCRdb has only the in-frame clones, and not every one. The sample shows 45,000 to 60,000 clones, about 92% of them seen only once. Sample: PBMCs. The chain couples TRBV5-5 to TRBJ1-1, with D unclear. The receptor was derived from a middle-aged man with rheumatoid arthritis. CDR3: CASSLLQALGTEAFF. The DNA of the CDR3 is TGTGCCAGCAGCTTACTGCAGGCCCTGGGCACTGAAGCTTTCTTT.